The 4 T cell receptor beta chains given below trace back to one sample, sequenced in a study of beta chain features in type 1 diabetes. Expressed TCRB transcripts were sequenced after all isolated RNA was converted to cDNA. Data came from immunoSEQ multiplex PCR; TCRdb stores just in-frame clones and leaves some out. The profile shows around 430,000 clones, 30% of them singletons. Sequenced input: naive CD4+ T cells from blood. These TCRs come from a man between 18 and 29 years old in good health.

This clone came up a few times. The rearrangement joins TRBV29-1 to TRBJ1-2; 7 positions match TRBD1. This CDR3 spans 11 amino acids. Germline V gene sequence: CDR1 SQVTM, CDR2 ANQGSEA. V lost 7 bases to trimming and J lost 6 bases; unmatched junction nucleotides: 5. The CDR3 DNA sequence: TGCAGCGGGTGGACAGGCGATGGCTACACCTTC. Amino acid sequence: CSGWTGDGYTF.

The rearrangement joins TRBV4-2 to TRBJ2-5; a weak D match, TRBD1 (5 bases). Germline values: CDR1 LGHNA, CDR2 YNFKEQ. CDR3 length equals 14 residues. The V and J ends lost 0 bases and 6 bases respectively, with 11 bases between them. The CDR3: CASSQEGAGKTQYF. The CDR3 region has the DNA TGTGCCAGCAGCCAAGAAGGGGCAGGGAAGACCCAGTACTTC.

This chain links TRBV5-1 with TRBJ2-5; the match to TRBD1 covers 7 bases. Losses at the gene ends were 10 bases for V and 2 bases for J; bases not matched to a gene: 11. CDR1 is SGHRS, CDR2 YFSETQ, per germline. CDR3 size: 14 residues. The chain's CDR3 is CASLGGQPQETQYF. The CDR3 nucleotides read TGCGCCTCTCTAGGGGGCCAGCCTCAAGAGACCCAGTACTTC. Full variable domain (remainder filled in from reference TRBV5-1 and TRBJ2-5): KAGVTQTPRYLIKTRGQQVTLSCSPISGHRSVSWYQQTPGQGLQFLFEYFSETQRNKGNFPGRFSGRQFSNSRSEMNVSTLELGDSALYLCASLGGQPQETQYFGPGTRLLVL.

This clone was recorded a few times. Other DNA sequences of this sample code for an identical CDR3. The chain links TRBV29-1 to TRBJ2-3; D assignment may be TRBD1 or TRBD2 (5 bases each). This CDR3 is 12 amino acids long. Germline V gene data show CDR1 as SQVTM and CDR2 as ANQGSEA. V lost 3 bases, J lost 4 bases, and 8 bases lay in between. This CDR3 reads CSVDPGPDTQYF. The CDR3 DNA is TGCAGCGTTGACCCGGGACCAGATACGCAGTATTTT.